The 2 T cell receptor beta chains below all came from one sample that was sequenced in a study of vaccination and CD4 T cells after COVID-19. These receptors' targets are unknown. The Oncomine TCR Beta short-read assay was applied to DNA of cultured CD4+ T cells. TCRdb redid the calling of the PCR reads with MiXCR, one entry per CDR3 protein. In the table there are roughly 10,000 distinct CDR3 sequences, 66% of which are singletons. Treatment denoted: approximately 9-day PBMC culture with coronavirus spike peptide pools or control peptides (ViraFEST assay). Sequencing was performed on CD4+ T cells from blood, cultured in vitro. The source of these receptors is a human donor who had recovered from COVID-19.

The V and J genes are TRBV6-2 or TRBV6-3 and TRBJ2-2, with 11 bases identical to TRBD1. After removal of 6 bases from V and 5 bases from J, the junction contained 8 bases not matched to a gene. Germline V gene sequence: CDR1 MNHEY, CDR2 SVGEGT. The CDR3 is 16 amino acids. CDR3: CASSGQGALRTGELFF. Here the CDR3 DNA reads TGTGCCAGCAGCGGACAGGGGGCGCTTCGGACCGGGGAGCTGTTTTTT.

V is TRBV30 and J is TRBJ2-6; TRBD1 might be the D (7 bases). The CDR3 is 14 residues long. CDR1 is GTSNPN, CDR2 SVGIG, per germline (reference sequence). V shed 5 bases and J shed 2 bases, with 10 bases lying between them. CDR3 loop: CAWGGTAGANVLTF. The CDR3 bases are TGTGCCTGGGGAGGGACAGCTGGGGCCAACGTCCTGACTTTC.